This is a list of T cell receptor beta chains from one sample in a study of CD8 T cells in Susac syndrome. MiXCR, run by TCRdb on the immunoSEQ multiplex PCR reads, gives a single entry per CDR3 protein. Of some 99,000 distinct CDR3 sequences detected, 90% to 98% appear once; the ten largest clones hold 0.09% to 0.1%. Source material: CD4+ T cells from PBMCs. The receptors stem from a human donor in good health. CDR3s include the opening cysteine and the closing phenylalanine or tryptophan. D genes are given only for firm matches. Some rows mark clone size as missing; the rest say once, few, many or name a class of expanded clone.

size: NA
V: TRBV20-1
J: TRBJ2-4
D: NA
CDR3: CSAGSERLAKNIQYF
DNA: TGCAGTGCGGGATCTGAGCGGTTAGCCAAAAACATTCAGTACTTC

size: NA
V: TRBV30
J: TRBJ1-1
D: NA
CDR3: CAWKLPNLNTEAFF
DNA: TGTGCCTGGAAACTGCCGAATTTGAACACTGAAGCTTTCTTT

size: NA
V: TRBV29-1
J: TRBJ2-5
D: TRBD2
CDR3: CSVLAVSGETQYF
DNA: TGCAGCGTACTAGCGGTTAGTGGGGAGACCCAGTACTTC

size: NA
V: TRBV3-1
J: TRBJ1-5
D: NA
CDR3: CASSQDGGARGQPQHF
DNA: TGTGCCAGCAGCCAAGATGGGGGGGCGCGGGGCCAGCCCCAGCATTTT

size: NA
V: TRBV30
J: TRBJ1-2
D: NA
CDR3: CAWSVVGPGYTF
DNA: TGTGCCTGGAGTGTAGTTGGGCCAGGCTACACCTTC

size: NA
V: TRBV6-1
J: TRBJ1-6
D: NA
CDR3: CASSTARTERNSPLHF
DNA: TGTGCCAGCAGTACCGCCAGAACGGAACGGAATTCACCCCTCCACTTT

size: NA
V: TRBV2
J: TRBJ2-2
D: NA
CDR3: CASSPQGTGAGELFF
DNA: TGTGCCAGCAGTCCACAGGGAACCGGGGCCGGGGAGCTGTTTTTT

size: NA
V: TRBV7-2
J: TRBJ2-5
D: NA
CDR3: CASRWDRQTSTQYF
DNA: TGTGCCAGCAGATGGGACCGACAGACCTCGACCCAGTACTTC

size: once
V: TRBV20-1
J: TRBJ2-5
D: TRBD2
CDR3: CSAPLAGPFQETQYF
DNA: TGCAGTGCTCCATTAGCGGGACCTTTCCAAGAGACCCAGTACTTC

size: NA
V: TRBV5-6
J: TRBJ2-4
D: TRBD1
CDR3: CASSLRGRMTGNIQYF
DNA: TGTGCCAGCAGCTTAAGGGGGCGTATGACCGGGAACATTCAGTACTTC

size: NA
V: TRBV2
J: TRBJ1-3
D: NA
CDR3: CASKVREYSGNTIYF
DNA: TGTGCCAGCAAGGTCAGGGAGTACTCTGGAAACACCATATATTTT

size: NA
V: TRBV6-5
J: TRBJ2-7
D: TRBD2
CDR3: CASSKLAGARLEQYF
DNA: TGTGCCAGCAGCAAACTAGCGGGAGCTAGGCTCGAGCAGTACTTC

size: NA
V: TRBV4-1
J: TRBJ2-1
D: TRBD2
CDR3: CASSQSGGRGYNEQFF
DNA: TGCGCCAGCAGCCAGAGTGGGGGGAGGGGTTACAATGAGCAGTTCTTC

size: NA
V: TRBV3-1
J: TRBJ2-3
D: NA
CDR3: CASSQGLSVRGDTQYF
DNA: TGTGCCAGCAGCCAAGGGCTTTCAGTAAGAGGAGATACGCAGTATTTT

size: once
V: TRBV29-1
J: TRBJ1-1
D: NA
CDR3: CSVWGRGTEAFF
DNA: TGCAGCGTCTGGGGGAGGGGGACTGAAGCTTTCTTT

size: NA
V: TRBV3-1
J: TRBJ1-4
D: NA
CDR3: CASSPLDAANEKLFF
DNA: TGTGCCAGCAGCCCGCTCGACGCTGCCAATGAAAAACTGTTTTTT

size: NA
V: TRBV30
J: TRBJ2-2
D: TRBD2
CDR3: CAWSAGPRTSGGTRYTGELFF
DNA: TGTGCCTGGAGTGCCGGTCCCCGGACTAGCGGGGGTACCCGGTACACCGGGGAGCTGTTTTTT

size: NA
V: TRBV29-1
J: TRBJ2-7
D: NA
CDR3: CSVGPHLRRDEQYF
DNA: TGCAGCGTTGGCCCACACCTCCGCAGGGACGAGCAGTACTTC

size: NA
V: TRBV20-1
J: TRBJ1-5
D: TRBD1
CDR3: CSAEDRNSNQPQHF
DNA: TGCAGTGCTGAGGACAGGAATAGCAATCAGCCCCAGCATTTT

size: NA
V: TRBV28
J: TRBJ2-7
D: TRBD1
CDR3: CASSSGQGFHEQYF
DNA: TGTGCCAGCAGCTCGGGACAGGGTTTCCACGAGCAGTACTTC

size: NA
V: TRBV12-3/TRBV12-4
J: TRBJ2-3
D: NA
CDR3: CASRTGLWGTDTQYF
DNA: TGTGCCAGCAGGACGGGACTCTGGGGCACAGATACGCAGTATTTT

size: NA
V: TRBV24-1
J: TRBJ1-5
D: TRBD1
CDR3: CATSASGQALPGGALPQHF
DNA: TGTGCCACCAGTGCCTCGGGACAGGCACTTCCTGGAGGGGCTCTGCCCCAGCATTTT

size: NA
V: TRBV13
J: TRBJ1-6
D: NA
CDR3: CASSSRRVNSPLHF
DNA: TGTGCCAGCAGCTCGAGACGTGTTAATTCACCCCTCCACTTT

size: NA
V: TRBV2
J: TRBJ2-7
D: NA
CDR3: CASRGPSGQYF
DNA: TGTGCCAGCAGAGGACCGTCGGGGCAGTACTTC

size: NA
V: TRBV5-1
J: TRBJ2-2
D: NA
CDR3: CASSLVAGNTGELFF
DNA: TGCGCCAGCAGCTTGGTAGCCGGAAACACCGGGGAGCTGTTTTTT

size: NA
V: TRBV3-1
J: TRBJ2-2
D: TRBD2
CDR3: CASSRTSENTGELFF
DNA: TGTGCCAGCAGCCGGACTAGCGAGAACACCGGGGAGCTGTTTTTT

size: NA
V: TRBV6-5
J: TRBJ2-7
D: TRBD2
CDR3: CASSYSTSGRYEQYF
DNA: TGTGCCAGCAGTTACTCGACTAGCGGGCGCTACGAGCAGTACTTC

size: NA
V: TRBV7-9
J: TRBJ2-7
D: NA
CDR3: CASSQSAATYEQYF
DNA: TGTGCCAGCAGCCAGAGTGCAGCTACCTACGAGCAGTACTTC

size: NA
V: TRBV7-2
J: TRBJ1-2
D: NA
CDR3: CASSARQTYYGYTF
DNA: TGTGCCAGCAGCGCCCGACAGACGTACTATGGCTACACCTTC

size: NA
V: TRBV12-3/TRBV12-4
J: TRBJ1-2
D: TRBD1
CDR3: CASSYGTGRHGYTF
DNA: TGTGCCAGCAGTTACGGGACAGGGAGGCATGGCTACACCTTC

size: NA
V: TRBV24-1
J: TRBJ2-2
D: TRBD1
CDR3: CATSDPTGDLNTGELFF
DNA: TGTGCCACCAGTGACCCGACAGGGGACCTGAACACCGGGGAGCTGTTTTTT

size: NA
V: TRBV7-9
J: TRBJ1-4
D: NA
CDR3: CASSLTVRGEKLFF
DNA: TGTGCCAGCAGCTTGACAGTCAGAGGGGAAAAACTGTTTTTT

size: NA
V: TRBV9
J: TRBJ2-5
D: NA
CDR3: CASSPRMAGQETQYF
DNA: TGTGCCAGCAGCCCCCGGATGGCAGGCCAAGAGACCCAGTACTTC

size: NA
V: TRBV18
J: TRBJ2-5
D: NA
CDR3: CASSPTEGTQYF
DNA: TGTGCCAGCTCACCAACCGAGGGTACCCAGTACTTC

size: once
V: TRBV28
J: TRBJ2-1
D: TRBD2
CDR3: CASSSLGLAGDSLYNEQFF
DNA: TGTGCCAGCAGTTCTTTGGGACTAGCGGGAGATTCCCTCTACAATGAGCAGTTCTTC

size: once
V: TRBV29-1
J: TRBJ2-7
D: TRBD2
CDR3: CSVELSGVSSYEQYF
DNA: TGCAGCGTTGAACTTAGCGGGGTGAGCTCCTACGAGCAGTACTTC